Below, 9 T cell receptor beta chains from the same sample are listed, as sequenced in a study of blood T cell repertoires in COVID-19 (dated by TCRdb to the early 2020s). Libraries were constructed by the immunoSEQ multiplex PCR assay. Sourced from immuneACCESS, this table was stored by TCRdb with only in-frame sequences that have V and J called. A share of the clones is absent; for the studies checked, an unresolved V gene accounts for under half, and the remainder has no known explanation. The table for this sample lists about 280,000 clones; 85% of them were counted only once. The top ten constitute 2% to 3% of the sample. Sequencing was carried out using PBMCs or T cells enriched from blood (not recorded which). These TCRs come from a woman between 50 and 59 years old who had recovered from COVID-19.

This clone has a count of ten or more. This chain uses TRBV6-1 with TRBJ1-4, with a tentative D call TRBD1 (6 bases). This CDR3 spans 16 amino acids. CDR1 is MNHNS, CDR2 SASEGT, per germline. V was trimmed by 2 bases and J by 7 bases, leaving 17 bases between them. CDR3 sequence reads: CASSENLWGRGEKLFF. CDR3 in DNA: TGTGCCAGCAGTGAAAATTTGTGGGGGCGCGGTGAAAAACTGTTTTTT.

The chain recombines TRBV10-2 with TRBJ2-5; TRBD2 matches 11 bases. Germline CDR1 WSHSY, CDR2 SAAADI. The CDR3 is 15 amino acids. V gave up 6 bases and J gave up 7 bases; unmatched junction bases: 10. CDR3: CASSTIAGGPGTQYF. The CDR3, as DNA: TGCGCCAGCAGCACCATAGCGGGAGGGCCTGGGACCCAGTACTTC.

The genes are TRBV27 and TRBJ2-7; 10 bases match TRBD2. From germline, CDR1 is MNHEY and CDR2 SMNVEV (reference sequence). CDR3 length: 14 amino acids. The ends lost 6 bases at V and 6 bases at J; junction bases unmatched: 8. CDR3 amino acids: CASRFTSGMVEQYF. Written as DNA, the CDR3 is TGTGCCAGCAGATTTACTAGCGGGATGGTCGAGCAGTACTTC.

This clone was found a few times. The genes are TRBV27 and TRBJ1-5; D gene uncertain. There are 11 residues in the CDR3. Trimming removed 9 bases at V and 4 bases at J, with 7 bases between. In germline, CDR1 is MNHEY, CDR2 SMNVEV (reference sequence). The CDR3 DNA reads TGTGCCAGTTTGACTAATCAGCCCCAGCATTTT. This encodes CASLTNQPQHF.

As DNA, the CDR3 is TGTGCCAGCAGAAGGACAGGGACGGGTGAGCAGTACTTC. It codes for CASRRTGTGEQYF. The chain links TRBV27 to TRBJ2-7; 8 positions match TRBD1. This CDR3 is built from 13 residues. Trimming at V came to 6 bases and at J to 7 bases, leaving 8 bases not matched to a gene. Germline V lookup: CDR1 MNHEY, CDR2 SMNVEV (reference sequence).

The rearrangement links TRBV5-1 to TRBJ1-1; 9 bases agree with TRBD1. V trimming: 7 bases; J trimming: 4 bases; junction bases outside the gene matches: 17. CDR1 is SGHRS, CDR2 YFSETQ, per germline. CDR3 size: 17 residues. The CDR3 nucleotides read TGCGCCAGCGGGTGGGGACAGGGACCTTTCCGGGGCACTGAAGCTTTCTTT. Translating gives CASGWGQGPFRGTEAFF.

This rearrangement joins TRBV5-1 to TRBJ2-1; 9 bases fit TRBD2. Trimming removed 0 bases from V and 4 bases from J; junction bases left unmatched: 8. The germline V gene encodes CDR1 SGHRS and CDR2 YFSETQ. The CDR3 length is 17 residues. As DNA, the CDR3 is TGCGCCAGCAGCTTGGATCCAGCGGGGGGTAGATACAATGAGCAGTTCTTC. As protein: CASSLDPAGGRYNEQFF. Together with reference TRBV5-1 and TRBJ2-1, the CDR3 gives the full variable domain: KAGVTQTPRYLIKTRGQQVTLSCSPISGHRSVSWYQQTPGQGLQFLFEYFSETQRNKGNFPGRFSGRQFSNSRSEMNVSTLELGDSALYLCASSLDPAGGRYNEQFFGPGTRLTVL.

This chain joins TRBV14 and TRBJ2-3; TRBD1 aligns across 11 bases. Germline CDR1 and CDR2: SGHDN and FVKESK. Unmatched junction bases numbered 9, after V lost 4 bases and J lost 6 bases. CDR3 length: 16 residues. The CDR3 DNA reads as TGTGCCAGCAGCCGTTTGGGACAGGGGGGAATGGATACGCAGTATTTT. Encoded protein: CASSRLGQGGMDTQYF.

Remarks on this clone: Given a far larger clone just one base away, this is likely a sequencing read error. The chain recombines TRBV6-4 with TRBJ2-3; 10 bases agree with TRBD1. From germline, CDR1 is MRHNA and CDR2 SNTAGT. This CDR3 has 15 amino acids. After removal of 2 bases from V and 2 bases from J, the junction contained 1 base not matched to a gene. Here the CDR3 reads CASSDGTGATDTQYF. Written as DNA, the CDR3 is TGTGCCAGCAGTGACGGGACAGGGGCCACAGATACGCAGTATTTT.